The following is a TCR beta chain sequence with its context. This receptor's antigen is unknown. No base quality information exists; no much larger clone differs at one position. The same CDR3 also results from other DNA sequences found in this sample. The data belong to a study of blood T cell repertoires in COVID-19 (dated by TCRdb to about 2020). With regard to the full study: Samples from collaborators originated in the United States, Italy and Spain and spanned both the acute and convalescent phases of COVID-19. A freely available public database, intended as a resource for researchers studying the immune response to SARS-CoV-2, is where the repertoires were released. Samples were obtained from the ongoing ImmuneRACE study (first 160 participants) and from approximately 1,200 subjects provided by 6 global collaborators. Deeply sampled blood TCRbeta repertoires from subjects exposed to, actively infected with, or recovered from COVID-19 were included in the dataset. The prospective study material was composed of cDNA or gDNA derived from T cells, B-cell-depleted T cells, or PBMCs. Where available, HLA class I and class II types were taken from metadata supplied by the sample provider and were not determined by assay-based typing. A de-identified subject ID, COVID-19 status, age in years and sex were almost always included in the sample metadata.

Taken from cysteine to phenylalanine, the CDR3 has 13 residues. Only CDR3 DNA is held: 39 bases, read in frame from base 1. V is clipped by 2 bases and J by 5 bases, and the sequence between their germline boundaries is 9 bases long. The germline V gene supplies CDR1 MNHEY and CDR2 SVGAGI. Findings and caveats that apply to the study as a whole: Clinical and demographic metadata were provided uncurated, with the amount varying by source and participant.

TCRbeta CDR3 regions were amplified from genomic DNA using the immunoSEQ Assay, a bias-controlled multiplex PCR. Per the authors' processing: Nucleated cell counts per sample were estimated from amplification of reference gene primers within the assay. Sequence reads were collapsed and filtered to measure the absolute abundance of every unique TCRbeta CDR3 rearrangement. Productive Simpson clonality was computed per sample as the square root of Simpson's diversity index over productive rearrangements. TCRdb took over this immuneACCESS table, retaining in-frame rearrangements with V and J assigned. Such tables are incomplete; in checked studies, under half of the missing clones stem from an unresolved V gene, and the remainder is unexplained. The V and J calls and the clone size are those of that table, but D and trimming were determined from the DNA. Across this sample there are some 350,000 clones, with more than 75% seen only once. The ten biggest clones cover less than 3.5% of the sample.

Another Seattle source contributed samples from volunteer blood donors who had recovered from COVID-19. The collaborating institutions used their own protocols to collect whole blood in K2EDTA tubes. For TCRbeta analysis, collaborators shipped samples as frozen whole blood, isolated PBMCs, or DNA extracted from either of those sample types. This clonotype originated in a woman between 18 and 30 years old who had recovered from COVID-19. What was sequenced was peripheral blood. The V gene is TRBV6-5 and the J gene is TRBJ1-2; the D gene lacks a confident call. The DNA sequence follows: TGTGCCAGCAGTTACGAGGGAGATTATGGCTACACCTTC. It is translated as CASSYEGDYGYTF.